The clone carrying this TCR beta chain was seen a handful of times. What it binds is not known. These data originate in a study of CD8+ T cells in alopecia areata. Study conclusions and caveats: Tofacitinib delivered significant drops in scalp clonality and in expanded CD8+ clones among the top 100. Researchers reported that TCR sharing among patients proved less clear than in mice, possibly HLA-linked.

cDNA serving as the sequencing template came from extracted, reverse transcribed RNA. Assay used: immunoSEQ multiplex PCR; TCRdb lists only in-frame clones, some missing. The table records 150,000 to 200,000 clones, less than 65% of them present only once. After removal of 3 bases from V and 10 bases from J, the junction contained 8 bases not matched to a gene. The CDR3 contains 15 residues. Germline V lookup: CDR1 MNHEY, CDR2 SMNVEV (reference sequence). Indicated treatment: oral pan-JAK inhibitor, 5-10 mg twice daily. PBMCs yielded sorted CD4+ and CD8+ T cells. The genes are TRBV27 and TRBJ2-1, with 11 bases identical to TRBD2. Sample: CD4+ T cells sorted from blood, taken at week 24, from a patient treated with tofacitinib. This clonotype was sampled from a human donor with alopecia areata. CDR3 sequence (DNA): TGTGCCAGCAGTTTCGGTGGGCTAGCGGGAGGCGAGCAGTTCTTC. This encodes CASSFGGLAGGEQFF.